The present TCR beta chain was sequenced within a study of blood T cell repertoires in COVID-19. Study information: Sample material is recorded as cDNA or gDNA derived from T cells, B-cell-depleted T cells, or PBMCs.

Looked up from germline, CDR1 is SGHRS and CDR2 is YFSETQ. The V end lost 4 bases, the J end lost 6 bases, and 17 bases lay between the germline ends. The CDR3 covers 15 residues. Here immunoSEQ multiplex PCR was the method, and the copy in TCRdb shows in-frame clones only, minus some. The table records hundreds of thousands of clones, 84% of them present only once. The chain recombines TRBV5-1 with TRBJ1-3; a possible D gene is TRBD1 (5 bases). Specimen: peripheral blood. The sequence was collected from a human donor in a cohort sampled during active COVID-19. The DNA for the CDR3 is TGCGCCAGCAGCCCCAGGGCCACCTTTGAAAACACCATATATTTT. This sequence encodes CASSPRATFENTIYF.